This record covers a single T cell receptor (beta chain). Its cognate antigen is unknown. The entry originates in a study of OX40 agonist ivuxolimab in advanced cancers. Study as a whole: Patients enrolled in dose escalation were diagnosed with hepatocellular carcinoma, melanoma, renal cell or head and neck cancer. Findings and limits, study-wide: Clonal expansion by week 6 occurred in CD4+ and CD8+ blood T cells (at 0.1 to 3.0 mg/kg). It was not determined which antigens were specifically recognized by the peripheral T cells that had undergone clonal expansion. Normalized T-cell clonal expansion was also low in some nonresponders.

TCRdb's copy holds only in-frame clones and misses some; the assay was immunoSEQ multiplex PCR. The sample holds tens of thousands of clones, 80% seen once. J lost 4 bases, V lost 3 bases, and 1 base had no gene match. The CDR3 is 14 amino acids. Germline-derived CDR1 and CDR2 are SGHRS and YFSETQ. The sample consisted of CD4+ or CD8+ T cells sorted from blood, taken in a trial of the OX40 agonist ivuxolimab. This sequence joins TRBV5-1 and TRBJ1-3, with 10 bases matching TRBD1. The receptor was derived from an adult with an advanced solid tumor such as melanoma, head and neck, liver or kidney cancer. As DNA, the CDR3 is TGCGCCAGCAGCTCGACAGGGGGCGGAAACACCATATATTTT. As protein: CASSSTGGGNTIYF. Together with reference TRBV5-1 and TRBJ1-3, the CDR3 gives the full variable domain: KAGVTQTPRYLIKTRGQQVTLSCSPISGHRSVSWYQQTPGQGLQFLFEYFSETQRNKGNFPGRFSGRQFSNSRSEMNVSTLELGDSALYLCASSSTGGGNTIYFGEGSWLTVV.